The source of this TCR beta chain is a study of T-cell reconstitution after alpha-beta-depleted transplantation in children. A TCRbeta library incorporating unique molecular identifiers was prepared. TCRdb fed the PCR reads into MiXCR, producing one record per CDR3 protein. The table records about 610,000 distinct CDR3 sequences, about 11% of them present only once. Trimming cost V 8 bases and J 6 bases; bases outside gene matches: 17. The CDR3 extends over 16 amino acids. CDR1 is SQVTM, CDR2 ANQGSEA, per germline. This clonotype was counted only a few times. V usage is TRBV29-1 and J usage is TRBJ1-2; 11 nucleotides align to TRBD1. The source material was PBMCs from the stem cell graft donor, sampled from the stem cell graft. The sequence derives from a human donor who donated a stem cell graft to a child with acute myeloid leukemia. CDR3 region: CSHYIRGTGGRNGYTF. DNA of the CDR3: TGCAGCCACTACATCAGGGGGACAGGGGGAAGGAATGGCTACACCTTC.